This TCR beta chain derives from a study of blood T cell repertoires in COVID-19. The wider study: The cDNA or gDNA used as material had been derived from T cells, B-cell-depleted T cells, or PBMCs.

Germline CDR1 SGHRS, CDR2 YFSETQ. The J segment lost 3 bases and the V segment lost 0 bases, leaving 8 bases of the junction unmatched. This CDR3 has 17 amino acids. Under the authors' procedure: Cell counts per sample came from amplifying reference gene primers. Assay: immunoSEQ multiplex PCR; the TCRdb copy retains only in-frame clones and omits some. The DNA gave D and trimming, while V, J and clone size come from that table. Here the sample spans fewer than 250,000 clones, around 91% being singletons. The sample comprised PBMCs or T cells enriched from blood (not recorded which). This receptor was taken from a man aged 25-45 years who had been exposed to COVID-19. This chain joins TRBV5-1 and TRBJ2-7; 11 bases are a match to TRBD2. The CDR3 region has the DNA TGCGCCAGCAGCTTGGGCCTAGCGGGGGGATACAACTACGAGCAGTACTTC. This translates into CASSLGLAGGYNYEQYF.